These 27 T cell receptor beta chains were all obtained from the same sample, sequenced in a study of T cell responses to AZD1222 COVID-19 vaccine. Measured with immunoSEQ multiplex PCR; TCRdb has only the in-frame clones, and not every one. The sample holds around 130,000 clones, 75% to 95% seen once. Sample: peripheral blood, taken on day 0 of AZD1222 vaccination. These receptors all stem from an adult in good health.

The V and J genes are TRBV30 and TRBJ2-1, with D possibly being TRBD1 (6 bases). With 3 bases removed from V and 6 bases from J, the gap between germline ends came to 30 bases. The germline gives CDR1 GTSNPN, CDR2 SVGIG (reference sequence). The CDR3 loop spans 19 amino acids. CDR3 sequence (DNA): TGTGCCTGGAGAGCAACCGGCCTAGATGACAGGTACCGACTCAATGAGCAGTTCTTC. Translation gives CAWRATGLDDRYRLNEQFF.

V usage is TRBV6-5 and J usage is TRBJ2-2; no clear D gene. CDR3 size: 14 residues. Germline CDR1 and CDR2: MNHEY and SVGAGI. Trimming removed 6 bases at V and 0 bases at J, with 8 bases between. The CDR3 region has the DNA TGTGCCAGCAGACCAAAATCGAACACCGGGGAGCTGTTTTTT. Translation gives CASRPKSNTGELFF.

The chain has TRBV18 and TRBJ2-5; D not certain. The CDR3 contains 13 residues. V dropped 2 bases and J dropped 1 base, with 5 bases sitting between them. The germline gives CDR1 KGHSH, CDR2 LQKENI. The CDR3 bases are TGTGCCAGCTCACCAGGGATCCAAGAGACCCAGTACTTC. This translates into CASSPGIQETQYF.

The J gene is TRBJ1-6, the V gene TRBV7-2; D is ambiguous. Germline V gives CDR1 SGHTA, CDR2 FQGNSA. The length of the CDR3 is 15 residues. With 4 bases removed from V and 10 bases from J, the gap between germline ends came to 17 bases. The chain's CDR3 is CASSSQGGGRSPLHF. CDR3 in DNA: TGTGCCAGCAGCTCTCAAGGAGGCGGCCGGTCACCCCTCCACTTT.

By frequency in the sample, this clone is medium-sized. V and J are TRBV3-1 (or the pseudogene TRBV3-2) and TRBJ1-5, with a tentative D call TRBD1 (6 bases). The CDR3 has 13 amino acids. Germline CDR1 reads LGHDT; CDR2 reads YNNKEL (reference sequence). Trimming pared 3 bases from V and 5 bases from J, leaving 8 bases between. As DNA, the CDR3 is TGTGCCAGCAGCCAGGGGGCACATCAGCCCCAGCATTTT. Translated, it gives CASSQGAHQPQHF.

The V gene is TRBV27, the J gene TRBJ1-2; 8 bases align to TRBD1. The CDR3 spans 16 residues. The ends lost 5 bases at V and 6 bases at J; junction bases unmatched: 14. Germline loops: CDR1 MNHEY, CDR2 SMNVEV (reference sequence). For the CDR3, the DNA is TGTGCCAGCAGTCCACGGTGGGACAGGCAAGGGCATGGCTACACCTTC. This sequence encodes CASSPRWDRQGHGYTF.

CDR3 region: CASSLDPGSTYGYTF. CDR3 DNA sequence: TGCGCCAGCAGCTTGGACCCGGGCTCAACCTATGGCTACACCTTC. The chain has TRBV5-1 and TRBJ1-2; unclear D gene. The length of the CDR3 is 15 residues. Trimming shortened V by 0 bases and J by 4 bases, and 13 bases separated the two germline ends. CDR1 SGHRS and CDR2 YFSETQ come from the germline V gene.

Regarding this clone: The same CDR3 also results from other DNA sequences found in this sample. The rearrangement joins TRBV5-1 to TRBJ2-1; maybe TRBD2 (6 bases). Germline CDR1 is SGHRS and CDR2 is YFSETQ. The CDR3 loop spans 13 amino acids. Between the trimmed V and J ends, which lost 0 bases and 8 bases, there was a span of 9 bases. The CDR3 is CASSLAGVDEQFF. CDR3 nucleotides: TGCGCCAGCAGCTTGGCGGGAGTTGATGAGCAGTTCTTC.

The V gene is TRBV14, the J gene TRBJ2-1; D is undetermined. The V end lost 1 base, the J end lost 4 bases, and 11 bases lay between the germline ends. The germline CDR1 and CDR2 sequences are SGHDN and FVKESK. The CDR3 length is 15 residues. DNA for the CDR3: TGTGCCAGCAGCCAAGGGGCTAATTGGTACAATGAGCAGTTCTTC. This gives the protein CASSQGANWYNEQFF. Full variable domain (rest looked up from reference TRBV14 and TRBJ2-1): EAGVTQFPSHSVIEKGQTVTLRCDPISGHDNLYWYRRVMGKEIKFLLHFVKESKQDESGMPNNRFLAERTGGTYSTLKVQPAELEDSGVYFCASSQGANWYNEQFFGPGTRLTVL.

This rearrangement joins TRBV15 to TRBJ2-7; 7 positions match TRBD1. The length of the CDR3 is 17 residues. CDR1 is LNHNV and CDR2 is YYDKDF in the germline V gene (reference sequence). J lost 6 bases, V lost 0 bases, and 14 bases had no gene match. In DNA, the CDR3 is TGTGCCACCAGCAGAGATTGGGGAGACCGGACAGGCGGCGAGCAGTACTTC. The encoded protein is CATSRDWGDRTGGEQYF. The variable domain in full, with the rest retrieved from reference TRBV15 and TRBJ2-7, is DAMVIQNPRYQVTQFGKPVTLSCSQTLNHNVMYWYQQKSSQAPKLLFHYYDKDFNNEADTPDNFQSRRPNTSFCFLDIRSPGLGDTAMYLCATSRDWGDRTGGEQYFGPGTRLTVT.

The chain joins TRBV19 to TRBJ2-3; D is possibly TRBD2 (6 bases). Deletions cut 3 bases from V and 6 bases from J, with 19 bases between. The germline CDR1 and CDR2 sequences are LNHDA and SQIVND (reference sequence). This CDR3 comprises 16 residues. The CDR3 DNA is TGTGCCAGTAGTATTGACTCTAGCGAATCAGGGGATACGCAGTATTTT. Its protein product is CASSIDSSESGDTQYF.

The chain joins TRBV6-5 to TRBJ1-1; D perhaps matches TRBD1 (6 bases). V was cut by 4 bases and J by 8 bases, with 23 bases left in between. This CDR3 is 16 amino acids long. The germline V gene encodes CDR1 MNHEY and CDR2 SVGAGI. Here the CDR3 DNA reads TGTGCCAGCAGTTTACTATTCCAGGGGATAGGTGTGGAAGCTTTCTTT. It yields the protein CASSLLFQGIGVEAFF.

V gene TRBV27 combines with J gene TRBJ2-3; 12 bases agree with TRBD2. Germline-derived CDR1 and CDR2 are MNHEY and SMNVEV (reference sequence). V shed 5 bases and J 2 bases; nucleotides not matched to a gene: 5. This CDR3 spans 16 amino acids. This chain's CDR3 is CASSLLAGGHTDTQYF. The CDR3 nucleotides are TGTGCCAGCAGTCTCCTAGCGGGAGGGCACACAGATACGCAGTATTTT.

This clone was seen only a few times. The chain joins TRBV28 to TRBJ1-1; D uncertain. CDR3 length: 10 amino acids. CDR1 and CDR2 from the germline V gene are MDHEN and SYDVKM. Trimming pared 4 bases from V and 11 bases from J, leaving 8 bases between. The CDR3 DNA sequence: TGTGCCAGCAGTTCGGGGAGGGCTTTCTTT. It yields the protein CASSSGRAFF. Combining the CDR3 with reference TRBV28 and TRBJ1-1 gives the whole variable domain DVKVTQSSRYLVKRTGEKVFLECVQDMDHENMFWYRQDPGLGLRLIYFSYDVKMKEKGDIPEGYSVSREKKERFSLILESASTNQTSMYLCASSSGRAFFGQGTRLTVV.

Written as DNA, the CDR3 is TGCAGTCCGGACGACACTGAAGCTTTCTTT. Its protein is CSPDDTEAFF. The chain recombines TRBV20-1 with TRBJ1-1; D ambiguous. Germline V lookup: CDR1 DFQATT, CDR2 SNEGSKA (reference sequence). This CDR3 contains 10 residues. The ends were cut back, 8 bases at V and 3 bases at J, with 7 bases in the middle.

The chain carries TRBV29-1 and TRBJ2-1; D is possibly TRBD1 or TRBD2 (5 bases each). Germline V gives CDR1 SQVTM, CDR2 ANQGSEA. This CDR3 is built from 12 residues. With 6 bases removed from V and 8 bases from J, the gap between germline ends came to 14 bases. In nucleotides, the CDR3 is TGCAGCGTCCAGGGACCCGGGGATGAGCAGTTCTTC. Amino acid sequence: CSVQGPGDEQFF.

The chain is built from TRBV27 and TRBJ1-5, with D perhaps TRBD1 (6 bases). The V and J ends lost 5 bases and 4 bases respectively, with 12 bases between them. This CDR3 comprises 14 residues. Germline values: CDR1 MNHEY, CDR2 SMNVEV (reference sequence). The CDR3 sequence is CASSPGQTNQPQHF. The CDR3 nucleotides read TGTGCCAGCAGTCCCGGACAGACTAATCAGCCCCAGCATTTT.

The chain joins TRBV3-1 (or the pseudogene TRBV3-2) to TRBJ1-1; tentatively, D is TRBD1 (5 bases). The CDR3 is 14 amino acids. Germline CDR1 and CDR2: LGHDT and YNNKEL (reference sequence). Trimming pared 8 bases from V and 0 bases from J, leaving 13 bases between. The CDR3 bases are TGTGCCAGCGGCGGGACCTCGATGAACACTGAAGCTTTCTTT. It translates to CASGGTSMNTEAFF.

CDR3 loop: CASIGGRAQERFQPQHF. CDR3 coding DNA: TGTGCCAGCATAGGAGGGCGGGCGCAGGAAAGATTTCAGCCCCAGCATTTT. The J gene is TRBJ1-5, the V gene TRBV6-4; D is unresolved. V lost 7 bases and J 6 bases, leaving 25 bases between the germline ends. The CDR3 is 17 residues long. Germline CDR1 reads MRHNA; CDR2 reads SNTAGT.

The V call is TRBV7-9, the J call TRBJ1-3; no clear D gene. CDR1 is SEHNR, CDR2 FQNEAQ, per germline (reference sequence). The V end lost 1 base, the J end lost 4 bases, and 11 bases lay between the germline ends. CDR3 length equals 15 residues. In DNA form, the CDR3 reads TGTGCCAGCAGCTTAGAGAGAGTGGGAGGAAACACCATATATTTT. The encoded protein is CASSLERVGGNTIYF.

The V gene is TRBV7-8, the J gene TRBJ1-6, with D unclear. CDR3 length equals 15 residues. Between the trimmed V and J ends, which lost 6 bases and 4 bases, there was a span of 13 bases. CDR1 and CDR2 (germline): SGHVS, FQNEAQ. The CDR3 DNA follows: TGTGCCAGCAGACTGGGGTTAGTTTATAATTCACCCCTCCACTTT. As protein: CASRLGLVYNSPLHF.

This chain connects TRBV6-1 to TRBJ2-5; D may correspond to TRBD1 or TRBD2 (5 bases each). Germline V lookup: CDR1 MNHNS, CDR2 SASEGT. V dropped 3 bases and J dropped 5 bases, with 19 bases sitting between them. CDR3 length: 16 residues. The CDR3 nucleotides are TGTGCCAGCAGTGAGATTTCAGGGAGCGCTCGGGAGACCCAGTACTTC. This sequence encodes CASSEISGSARETQYF.

The chain joins TRBV9 to TRBJ2-2; the D is unclear. The CDR3 runs 14 residues. Trimming pared 3 bases from V and 5 bases from J, leaving 11 bases between. Germline V lookup: CDR1 SGDLS, CDR2 YYNGEE. DNA for the CDR3: TGTGCCAGCAGCGCGGATCCTCTGACCGGGGAGCTGTTTTTT. Encoded protein: CASSADPLTGELFF.

The genes are TRBV21-1 and TRBJ1-5; TRBD1 was called by the table and not checked on the DNA. TRBV21-1 is annotated as a pseudogene. This CDR3 has 13 residues. CDR3 coding DNA: TGTGCCAGCATGGGCCATAGCAATCAGCCCCAGCATTTT. Its translation: CASMGHSNQPQHF.

This chain links TRBV7-8 with TRBJ1-2, with unresolved D. This CDR3 is built from 14 residues. CDR1 and CDR2 (germline): SGHVS, FQNEAQ. V was pared by 5 bases and J by 4 bases, with 14 bases between. The CDR3 reads CASSQVEVGYGYTF. CDR3 DNA: TGTGCCAGCAGCCAGGTCGAGGTCGGCTATGGCTACACCTTC.

To note about this clone: This CDR3 is also generated by other DNA sequences in the sample. The CDR3 here is CASSLGGRANTGELFF. CDR3 in DNA: TGTGCCAGCAGCTTAGGCGGGAGAGCGAACACCGGGGAGCTGTTTTTT. The chain is built from TRBV7-9 and TRBJ2-2, with TRBD2 matching over 7 bases. The V gene end was trimmed by 1 base and the J gene end by 0 bases; junction bases not matched to a gene: 2. The CDR3 totals 16 residues. CDR1 SEHNR and CDR2 FQNEAQ come from the germline V gene (reference sequence).

This clone is a singleton in its sample. The chain combines TRBV28 with TRBJ2-1; no clear D gene. Germline V CDR1 and CDR2: MDHEN, SYDVKM. This CDR3 has 12 amino acids. Trimming took off 6 bases at V and 9 bases at J, with 12 bases between the two ends. CDR3 nucleotide sequence: TGTGCCAGCAGCCTACCCGGTGGTGAGCAGTTCTTC. Encoded protein: CASSLPGGEQFF. Complete variable domain (other parts from reference TRBV28 and TRBJ2-1): DVKVTQSSRYLVKRTGEKVFLECVQDMDHENMFWYRQDPGLGLRLIYFSYDVKMKEKGDIPEGYSVSREKKERFSLILESASTNQTSMYLCASSLPGGEQFFGPGTRLTVL.